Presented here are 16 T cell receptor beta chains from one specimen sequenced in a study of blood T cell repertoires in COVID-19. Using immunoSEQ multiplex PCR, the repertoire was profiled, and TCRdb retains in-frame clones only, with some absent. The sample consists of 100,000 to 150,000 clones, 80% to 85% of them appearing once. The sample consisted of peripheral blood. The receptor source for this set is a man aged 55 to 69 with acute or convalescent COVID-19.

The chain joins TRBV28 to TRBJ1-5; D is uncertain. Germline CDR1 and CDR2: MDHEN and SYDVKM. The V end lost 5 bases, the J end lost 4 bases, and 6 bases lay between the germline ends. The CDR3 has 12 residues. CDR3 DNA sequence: TGTGCCAGCAGTCCGGGGAATCAGCCCCAGCATTTT. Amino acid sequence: CASSPGNQPQHF.

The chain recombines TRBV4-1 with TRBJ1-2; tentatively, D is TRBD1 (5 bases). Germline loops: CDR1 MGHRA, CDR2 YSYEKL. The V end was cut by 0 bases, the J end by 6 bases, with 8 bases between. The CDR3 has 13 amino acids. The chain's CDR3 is CASSQDAGNGYTF. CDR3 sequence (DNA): TGCGCCAGCAGCCAAGACGCAGGGAATGGCTACACCTTC.

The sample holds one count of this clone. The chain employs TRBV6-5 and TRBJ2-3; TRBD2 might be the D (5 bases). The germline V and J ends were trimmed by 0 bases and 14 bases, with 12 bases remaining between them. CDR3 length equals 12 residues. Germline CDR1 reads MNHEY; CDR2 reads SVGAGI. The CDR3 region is CASSYSAKRMYF. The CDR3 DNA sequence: TGTGCCAGCAGTTACTCGGCTAAGCGGATGTATTTT.

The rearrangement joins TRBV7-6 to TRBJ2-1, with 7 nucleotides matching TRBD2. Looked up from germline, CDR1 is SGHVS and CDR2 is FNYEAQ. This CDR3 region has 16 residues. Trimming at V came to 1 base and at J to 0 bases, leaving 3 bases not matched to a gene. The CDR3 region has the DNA TGTGCCAGCAGCTTAGAAGGGAGGGGCTCCTACAATGAGCAGTTCTTC. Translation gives CASSLEGRGSYNEQFF.

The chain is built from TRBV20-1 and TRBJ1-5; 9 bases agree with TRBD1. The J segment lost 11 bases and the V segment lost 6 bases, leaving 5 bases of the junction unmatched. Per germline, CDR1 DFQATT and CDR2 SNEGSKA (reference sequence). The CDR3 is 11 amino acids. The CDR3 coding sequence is TGCAGTGCGAGGACAGGGGAGGCCCAGCATTTT. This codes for CSARTGEAQHF.

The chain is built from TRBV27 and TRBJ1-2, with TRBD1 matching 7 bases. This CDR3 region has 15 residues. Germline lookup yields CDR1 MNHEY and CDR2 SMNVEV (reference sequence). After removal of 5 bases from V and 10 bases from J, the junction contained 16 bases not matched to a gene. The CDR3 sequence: CASSPQRRTGLIYTF. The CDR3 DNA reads TGTGCCAGCAGTCCTCAACGTAGGACAGGATTAATCTACACCTTC.

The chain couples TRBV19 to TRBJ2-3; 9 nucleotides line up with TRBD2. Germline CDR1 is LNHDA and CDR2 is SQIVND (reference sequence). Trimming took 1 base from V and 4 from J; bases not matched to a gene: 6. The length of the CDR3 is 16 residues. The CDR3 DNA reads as TGTGCCAGTAGTATAGTCGGCGGGGGGGCAGCAGATACGCAGTATTTT. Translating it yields CASSIVGGGAADTQYF.

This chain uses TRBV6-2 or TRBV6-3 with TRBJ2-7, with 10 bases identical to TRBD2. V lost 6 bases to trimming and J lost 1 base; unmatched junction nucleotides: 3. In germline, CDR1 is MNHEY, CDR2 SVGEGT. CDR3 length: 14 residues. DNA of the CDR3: TGTGCCAGCAGGCCTAGCGGGAGTTCCTACGAGCAGTACTTC. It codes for CASRPSGSSYEQYF.

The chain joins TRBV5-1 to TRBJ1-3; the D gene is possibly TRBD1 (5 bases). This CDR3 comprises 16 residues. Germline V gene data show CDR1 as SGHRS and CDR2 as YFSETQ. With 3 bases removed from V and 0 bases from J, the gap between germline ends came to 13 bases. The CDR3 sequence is CASSSQGESSGNTIYF. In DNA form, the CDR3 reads TGCGCCAGCAGCTCGCAGGGCGAGAGCTCTGGAAACACCATATATTTT. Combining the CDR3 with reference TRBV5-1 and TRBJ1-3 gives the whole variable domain KAGVTQTPRYLIKTRGQQVTLSCSPISGHRSVSWYQQTPGQGLQFLFEYFSETQRNKGNFPGRFSGRQFSNSRSEMNVSTLELGDSALYLCASSSQGESSGNTIYFGEGSWLTVV.

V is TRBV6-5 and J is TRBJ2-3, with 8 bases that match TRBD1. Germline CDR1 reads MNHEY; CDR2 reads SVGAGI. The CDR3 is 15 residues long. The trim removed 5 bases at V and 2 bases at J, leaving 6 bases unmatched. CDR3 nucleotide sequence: TGTGCCAGCAGTACCCCGGGACAGGACACAGATACGCAGTATTTT. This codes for CASSTPGQDTDTQYF.

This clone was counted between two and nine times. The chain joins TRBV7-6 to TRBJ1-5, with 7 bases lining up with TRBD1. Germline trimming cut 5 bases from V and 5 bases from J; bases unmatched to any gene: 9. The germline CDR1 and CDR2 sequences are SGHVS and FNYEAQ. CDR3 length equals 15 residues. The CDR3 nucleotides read TGTGCCAGCAGCGCAACGAGCAGGGGGGATCAGCCCCAGCATTTT. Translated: CASSATSRGDQPQHF.

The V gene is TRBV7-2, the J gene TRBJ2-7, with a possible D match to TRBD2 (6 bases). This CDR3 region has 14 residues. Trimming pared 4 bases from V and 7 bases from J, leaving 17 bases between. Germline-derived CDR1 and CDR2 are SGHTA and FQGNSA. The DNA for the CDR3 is TGTGCCAGCAGCTCAATTGGGGGGAGAAGAGAGCAGTACTTC. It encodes CASSSIGGRREQYF.

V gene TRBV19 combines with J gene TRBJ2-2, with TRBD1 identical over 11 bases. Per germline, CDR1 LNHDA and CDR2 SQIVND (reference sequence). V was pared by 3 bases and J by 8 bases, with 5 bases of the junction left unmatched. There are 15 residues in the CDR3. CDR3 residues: CASSMGQGGLGELFF. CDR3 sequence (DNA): TGTGCCAGTAGTATGGGACAGGGGGGTTTGGGGGAGCTGTTTTTT.

CDR3 amino acids: CATSDFTGVKHF. CDR3 coding DNA: TGTGCCACCAGTGATTTCACAGGGGTGAAGCATTTT. The chain joins TRBV24-1 to TRBJ1-5; 7 bases align to TRBD1. This CDR3 has 12 residues. Per germline, CDR1 KGHDR and CDR2 SFDVKD. V lost 1 base and J lost 14; bases outside the gene matches: 4.

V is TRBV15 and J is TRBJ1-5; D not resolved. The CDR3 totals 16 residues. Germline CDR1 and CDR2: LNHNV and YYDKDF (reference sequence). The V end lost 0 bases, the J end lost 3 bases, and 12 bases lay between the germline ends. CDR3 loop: CATSRDLRASNQPQHF. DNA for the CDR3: TGTGCCACCAGCAGAGATCTGAGGGCCTCCAATCAGCCCCAGCATTTT. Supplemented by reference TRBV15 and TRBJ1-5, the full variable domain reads DAMVIQNPRYQVTQFGKPVTLSCSQTLNHNVMYWYQQKSSQAPKLLFHYYDKDFNNEADTPDNFQSRRPNTSFCFLDIRSPGLGDTAMYLCATSRDLRASNQPQHFGDGTRLSIL.

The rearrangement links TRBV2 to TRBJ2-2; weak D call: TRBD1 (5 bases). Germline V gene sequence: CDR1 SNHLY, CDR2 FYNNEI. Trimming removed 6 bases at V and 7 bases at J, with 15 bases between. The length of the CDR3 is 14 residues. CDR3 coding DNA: TGTGCCAGCAGGGGTGACAGTTTATTCGGGGAGCTGTTTTTT. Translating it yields CASRGDSLFGELFF.